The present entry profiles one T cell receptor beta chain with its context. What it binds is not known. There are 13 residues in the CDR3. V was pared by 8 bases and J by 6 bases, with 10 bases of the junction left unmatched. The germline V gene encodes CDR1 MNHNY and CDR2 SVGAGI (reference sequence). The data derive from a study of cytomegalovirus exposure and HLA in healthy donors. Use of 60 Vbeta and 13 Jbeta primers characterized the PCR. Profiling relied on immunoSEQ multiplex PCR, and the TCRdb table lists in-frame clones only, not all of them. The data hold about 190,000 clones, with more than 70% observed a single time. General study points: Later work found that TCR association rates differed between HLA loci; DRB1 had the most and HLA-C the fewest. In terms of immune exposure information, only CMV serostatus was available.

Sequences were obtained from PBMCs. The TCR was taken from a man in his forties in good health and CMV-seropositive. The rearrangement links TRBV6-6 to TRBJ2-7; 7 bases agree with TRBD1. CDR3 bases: TGTGCCAGCGATCTCGAGACAGGGAGCGAGCAGTACTTC. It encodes CASDLETGSEQYF.